One and the same sample provided the 23 T cell receptor beta chains below, sequenced in a study of blood T cell repertoires in COVID-19. Generated by immunoSEQ multiplex PCR, the TCRdb table keeps only in-frame clones and is missing some. The sample includes roughly 210,000 clones, around 86% of them seen just once. Sample: PBMCs or T cells enriched from blood (not recorded which). Source of these receptors: a man aged 30 to 45 in a cohort exposed to, infected with or recovered from COVID-19 (not recorded which).

V gene TRBV28 combines with J gene TRBJ2-5, with 9 bases matching TRBD1. The V gene's germline CDR1 is MDHEN and CDR2 SYDVKM. This CDR3 region has 16 residues. The trim removed 5 bases at V and 4 bases at J, leaving 11 bases unmatched. CDR3 protein: CASSAEGQGLVETQYF. CDR3 nucleotide sequence: TGTGCCAGCAGTGCGGAGGGACAGGGTTTAGTAGAGACCCAGTACTTC.

The V and J genes are TRBV9 and TRBJ2-7; the match to TRBD2 covers 8 bases. V shed 3 bases, J shed 6 bases, and the junction held 17 bases outside the gene matches. This CDR3 comprises 17 residues. Germline loops: CDR1 SGDLS, CDR2 YYNGEE. CDR3 sequence: CASSGGMAGGRASEQYF. The CDR3 DNA sequence: TGTGCCAGCAGCGGCGGAATGGCGGGGGGACGAGCGAGCGAGCAGTACTTC.

The V and J genes are TRBV27 and TRBJ1-4; D not resolved. CDR1 and CDR2 (germline): MNHEY, SMNVEV (reference sequence). This CDR3 is 13 amino acids long. V was pared by 5 bases and J by 7 bases, with 11 bases between. The CDR3, as DNA: TGTGCCAGCAGTCCGGGGATACTTGAAAAACTGTTTTTT. The encoded protein is CASSPGILEKLFF.

The J gene is TRBJ1-2, the V gene TRBV11-2; 7 bases line up with TRBD1. Looked up from germline, CDR1 is SGHAT and CDR2 is FQNNGV. V dropped 4 bases and J dropped 12; count of bases not matched to a gene: 8. The CDR3 has 12 residues. In nucleotides, the CDR3 is TGTGCCAGCAGCTCACCCGACAGGGTGAACACCTTC. Protein sequence: CASSSPDRVNTF.

V usage is TRBV29-1 and J usage is TRBJ2-7; TRBD2 matches at 12 bases. V lost 5 bases to trimming and J lost 3 bases; unmatched junction nucleotides: 8. The CDR3 is made up of 15 amino acids. Germline values: CDR1 SQVTM, CDR2 ANQGSEA. The CDR3 loop reads CSVQNPGLAGYEQYF. CDR3 in DNA: TGCAGCGTTCAAAACCCGGGACTAGCGGGCTACGAGCAGTACTTC.

V is TRBV19 and J is TRBJ2-1; TRBD1 matches at 9 bases. The length of the CDR3 is 16 residues. Germline CDR1 reads LNHDA; CDR2 reads SQIVND (reference sequence). With V trimmed by 1 base and J by 5 bases, 6 bases remained unmatched. CDR3 sequence reads: CASSIVIGTGNNEQFF. CDR3 nucleotide sequence: TGTGCCAGTAGTATAGTAATAGGGACAGGGAACAATGAGCAGTTCTTC.

The genes are TRBV14 and TRBJ2-2; TRBD2 matches 7 bases. This CDR3 contains 16 residues. J was trimmed by 4 bases and V by 2 bases; bases with no gene match: 7. Germline assignment: CDR1 SGHDN and CDR2 FVKESK. CDR3 in amino acids: CASSQYGGSFTGELFF. CDR3 bases: TGTGCCAGCAGCCAATATGGCGGGAGTTTCACCGGGGAGCTGTTTTTT.

This chain links TRBV19 with TRBJ2-7, with TRBD2 matching over 13 bases. Germline V gives CDR1 LNHDA, CDR2 SQIVND (reference sequence). V gave up 4 bases and J gave up 3 bases; unmatched junction bases: 9. The CDR3 length is 17 residues. The CDR3 DNA reads as TGTGCCAGTAGTAAAAGACTAGCGGGAGGCCTTTACTACGAGCAGTACTTC. This codes for CASSKRLAGGLYYEQYF.

V and J are TRBV24-1 and TRBJ2-5; tentatively, D is TRBD1 (6 bases). The CDR3 runs 14 residues. Germline CDR1 and CDR2: KGHDR and SFDVKD. V lost 2 bases to trimming and J lost 3 bases, with 9 bases between them. CDR3 nucleotide sequence: TGTGCCACCAGTGATTACAGGGCCGAAGAGACCCAGTACTTC. Protein product: CATSDYRAEETQYF.

The chain links TRBV5-1 to TRBJ2-2; 8 bases align to TRBD2. From germline, CDR1 is SGHRS and CDR2 YFSETQ. This CDR3 region has 15 residues. V gave up 4 bases and J gave up 4 bases; unmatched junction bases: 6. CDR3 loop: CASSTGLDGTGELFF. In DNA, the CDR3 is TGCGCCAGCAGCACGGGACTAGATGGCACCGGGGAGCTGTTTTTT.

This clone was seen only once. The CDR3 bases are TGTGCCAGCAGCCCACCCCCCCTGAATCCGGGACAGCAAAATGAAAAACTGTTTTTT. The encoded protein is CASSPPPLNPGQQNEKLFF. This rearrangement joins TRBV21-1 to TRBJ1-4; the table calls TRBD1, which could not be checked here. TRBV21-1 is a known pseudogene. The CDR3 runs to 19 residues.

J is TRBJ2-7 and V is TRBV28; 9 bases agree with TRBD1. From germline, CDR1 is MDHEN and CDR2 SYDVKM. This CDR3 comprises 16 residues. The trim removed 6 bases at V and 4 bases at J, leaving 13 bases unmatched. CDR3 residues: CASRVGGGTGTYEQYF. As DNA, the CDR3 is TGTGCCAGCAGGGTAGGGGGTGGGACAGGGACGTACGAGCAGTACTTC.

The chain combines TRBV7-6 with TRBJ2-1; 7 nucleotides agree with TRBD2. Germline V gene lookup returns CDR1 SGHVS and CDR2 FNYEAQ. J gave up 1 base and V 1 base, and 4 bases lay outside the gene matches. The CDR3 covers 16 residues. DNA of the CDR3: TGTGCCAGCAGCTTAGTTTGGGGGGGATCCTACAATGAGCAGTTCTTC. The encoded protein is CASSLVWGGSYNEQFF.

The rearrangement uses TRBV7-2 and TRBJ2-5; TRBD2 matches 15 bases. In germline, CDR1 is SGHTA, CDR2 FQGNSA. There are 14 residues in the CDR3. V trimming: 8 bases; J trimming: 5 bases; junction bases outside the gene matches: 3. The CDR3 loop is CASWTSGRVETQYF. CDR3 coding DNA: TGTGCCAGCTGGACTAGCGGGAGGGTGGAGACCCAGTACTTC.

The chain joins TRBV11-3 to TRBJ1-1, with 10 positions matching TRBD1. From germline, CDR1 is SGHNT and CDR2 YENEEA. Germline trimming cut 4 bases from V and 6 bases from J; bases unmatched to any gene: 2. The CDR3 consists of 13 residues. The CDR3 region is CASSSGQGAEAFF. The DNA of the CDR3 is TGTGCCAGCAGCTCTGGACAGGGGGCTGAAGCTTTCTTT. The full variable domain, with the rest looked up from reference TRBV11-3 and TRBJ1-1, is EAGVVQSPRYKIIEKKQPVAFWCNPISGHNTLYWYLQNLGQGPELLIRYENEEAVDDSQLPKDRFSAERLKGVDSTLKIQPAELGDSAVYLCASSSGQGAEAFFGQGTRLTVV.

The rearrangement links TRBV18 to TRBJ2-4; 7 nucleotides agree with TRBD1. CDR3 size: 15 residues. Germline V gene data show CDR1 as KGHSH and CDR2 as LQKENI. Trimming removed 1 base from V and 7 bases from J; junction bases left unmatched: 7. The CDR3 nucleotides read TGTGCCAGCTCACCACAACAGGGGTGGTATAACATTCAGTACTTC. As protein: CASSPQQGWYNIQYF.

The rearrangement links TRBV28 to TRBJ1-2, with D perhaps TRBD1 (5 bases). In germline, CDR1 is MDHEN, CDR2 SYDVKM. The ends were cut back, 3 bases at V and 8 bases at J, with 16 bases in the middle. This CDR3 is built from 14 residues. The CDR3 DNA follows: TGTGCCAGCAGTTTTTCGGGGGGAGGGAGCGGCTACACCTTC. Translated, it gives CASSFSGGGSGYTF.

The V call is TRBV5-4, the J call TRBJ2-7; TRBD2 agrees at 8 bases. CDR1 and CDR2 (germline): SGHNT, YYREEE (reference sequence). V gave up 6 bases and J gave up 4 bases; unmatched junction bases: 15. CDR3 length equals 16 residues. The CDR3 bases are TGTGCCAGCACCCCAGACCCAGCGGGAGAAGCTTACGAGCAGTACTTC. Translation gives CASTPDPAGEAYEQYF.

The rearrangement uses TRBV5-4 and TRBJ1-1; 10 bases are a match to TRBD1. The CDR3 sequence is 16 residues long. J was trimmed by 7 bases and V by 0 bases; bases with no gene match: 9. Germline values: CDR1 SGHNT, CDR2 YYREEE (reference sequence). CDR3 coding DNA: TGTGCCAGCAGCTTGGGAGCGGGACAGGGGATGAGTGAAGCTTTCTTT. Protein sequence: CASSLGAGQGMSEAFF.

The V gene is TRBV5-4, the J gene TRBJ2-3; 9 bases line up with TRBD2. The CDR3 has 16 amino acids. V gave up 0 bases and J gave up 1 base; unmatched junction bases: 3. Germline CDR1 is SGHNT and CDR2 is YYREEE (reference sequence). The CDR3 nucleotides read TGTGCCAGCAGCTTGGCGGCGGGAGGGGGCACAGATACGCAGTATTTT. It is translated as CASSLAAGGGTDTQYF.

The chain uses TRBV19 and TRBJ2-2; D uncertain. Germline CDR1 LNHDA, CDR2 SQIVND (reference sequence). Trimming pared 3 bases from V and 8 bases from J, leaving 16 bases between. This CDR3 spans 15 amino acids. CDR3 sequence reads: CASSITEIIAGELFF. The CDR3 DNA follows: TGTGCCAGTAGTATTACTGAAATCATTGCTGGGGAGCTGTTTTTT. Based on the CDR3 plus reference TRBV19 and TRBJ2-2, the full variable domain is DGGITQSPKYLFRKEGQNVTLSCEQNLNHDAMYWYRQDPGQGLRLIYYSQIVNDFQKGDIAEGYSVSREKKESFPLTVTSAQKNPTAFYLCASSITEIIAGELFFGEGSRLTVL.

The V and J genes are TRBV19 and TRBJ1-5, with D tentatively TRBD1 (5 bases). Germline V gene lookup returns CDR1 LNHDA and CDR2 SQIVND (reference sequence). This CDR3 region has 13 residues. Trimming removed 1 base at V and 8 bases at J, with 9 bases between. CDR3 bases: TGTGCCAGTAGTATAGCAGGGTCCGAGCCCCAGCATTTT. The encoded protein is CASSIAGSEPQHF.

The rearrangement uses TRBV19 and TRBJ2-1; TRBD1 aligns across 10 bases. This CDR3 comprises 16 residues. From germline, CDR1 is LNHDA and CDR2 SQIVND (reference sequence). Trimming took 7 bases from V and 1 from J; bases not matched to a gene: 7. The CDR3 DNA reads TGTGCCAGTATCCAACCGGGACAGGGGTCCTACAATGAGCAGTTCTTC. Encoded protein: CASIQPGQGSYNEQFF.